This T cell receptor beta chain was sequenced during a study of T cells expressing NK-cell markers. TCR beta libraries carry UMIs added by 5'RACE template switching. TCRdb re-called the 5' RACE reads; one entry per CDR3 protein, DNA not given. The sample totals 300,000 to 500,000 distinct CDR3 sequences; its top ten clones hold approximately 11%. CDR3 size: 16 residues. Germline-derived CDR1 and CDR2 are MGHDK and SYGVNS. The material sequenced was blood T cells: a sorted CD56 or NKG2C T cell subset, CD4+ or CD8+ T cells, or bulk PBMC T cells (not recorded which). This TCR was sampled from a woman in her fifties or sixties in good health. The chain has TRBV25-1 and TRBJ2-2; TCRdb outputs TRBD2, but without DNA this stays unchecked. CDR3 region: CASSDPSGGVTGELFF. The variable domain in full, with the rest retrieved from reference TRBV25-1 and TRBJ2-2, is EADIYQTPRYLVIGTGKKITLECSQTMGHDKMYWYQQDPGMELHLIHYSYGVNSTEKGDLSSESTVSRIRTEHFPLTLESARPSHTSQYLCASSDPSGGVTGELFFGEGSRLTVL.